The clone carrying this T cell receptor (beta chain) was detected ten times or more. Its antigen is unknown. This sample is drawn from a study of prognosis after radiotherapy for stage I lung cancer. CDR1 and CDR2 (germline): SNHLY, FYNNEI. Trimming shortened V by 4 bases and J by 2 bases, and 14 bases separated the two germline ends. The CDR3 consists of 15 residues. Study outcomes and limitations: In patients who developed distant metastases, Shannon entropy measured after stereotactic body radiation therapy was lower, and baseline Shannon entropy was not associated with metastases. In patients with versus without metastases, TRBV and TRBJ gene usage reportedly differed.

Genomic DNA provided the template from which TCR beta CDR3 was amplified by two-round multiplex PCR. It was primers specific to each TRBV and TRBJ gene that first-round PCR used. TCRdb recomputed calls from the multiplex PCR reads with MiXCR, one row per CDR3 protein. The sample has around 12,000 distinct CDR3 sequences, roughly 40% seen once. Sequenced here: PBMCs, sampled before or after stereotactic body radiation therapy (not recorded which). The receptor was isolated from a donor of 50 years or more with non-small cell lung cancer. V is TRBV2 and J is TRBJ2-5, with a tentative D call TRBD1 (5 bases). The CDR3 region has the DNA TGTGCCAGCAGTGTAAATGGGGCCTGGCAAGAGACCCAGTACTTC. This encodes CASSVNGAWQETQYF. Based on the CDR3 plus reference TRBV2 and TRBJ2-5, the full variable domain is EPEVTQTPSHQVTQMGQEVILRCVPISNHLYFYWYRQILGQKVEFLVSFYNNEISEKSEIFDDQFSVERPDGSNFTLKIRSTKLEDSAMYFCASSVNGAWQETQYFGPGTRLLVL.